This entry features one T cell receptor beta chain sequence. The antigen is not known. The sample is drawn from a study of shared clonotypes between healthy human individuals. Deep was the level used in running the assay. Only in-frame clones appear in the TCRdb table, and some are missing; sequencing was by immunoSEQ multiplex PCR. The sample includes about 1.1 million clones, 70% to 80% of them seen just once. CDR3 length: 14 residues. The germline CDR1 and CDR2 sequences are MNHEY and SMNVEV (reference sequence). With 6 bases removed from V and 0 bases from J, the gap between germline ends came to 8 bases. General study points: Investigators collected only blood, and repertoires in tissues likely differ.

The chain combines TRBV27 with TRBJ2-2, with D maybe TRBD1 (6 bases). The receptor was derived from a young man in good health. Some clones in this sample may be carry-over from other donors' samples. Sample: memory CD4+ T cells from PBMCs. Subset meaning: CD45RA-negative fraction. The CDR3 nucleotides read TGTGCCAGCAGACAGGGTCCGAACACCGGGGAGCTGTTTTTT. This sequence encodes CASRQGPNTGELFF.